The rows below give T cell receptor beta chains drawn from one sample of a study of cytomegalovirus exposure and HLA in healthy donors. TCRdb keeps only in-frame clones here, not all; method: immunoSEQ multiplex PCR. The data contain about 140,000 clones, 65% to 85% of them seen just once; the ten biggest clones take up over 2%. The sequencing sample was made of PBMCs. All receptors come from a man over 45 in good health and CMV-seronegative. The CDR3 runs from the conserved cysteine through the conserved F or W. A D gene is named only where the DNA matches it firmly. The size of a clone is reported for some rows only, either as once, few or many, or as a class for expanded clones.

D gene: -
V gene: TRBV6-5
clone size: -
J gene: TRBJ1-2
CDR3 length: 14
CDR3 protein: CASSWTATMSGYTF
CDR3 DNA: TGTGCCAGCAGTTGGACAGCCACTATGTCGGGCTACACCTTC

D gene: TRBD2
V gene: TRBV18
clone size: -
J gene: TRBJ2-1
CDR3 length: 17
CDR3 protein: CASSPPVSGRERNERFF
CDR3 DNA: TGTGCCAGCTCACCACCAGTAAGCGGGAGGGAACGCAATGAGCGGTTCTTC

D gene: -
V gene: TRBV5-4
clone size: -
J gene: TRBJ2-2
CDR3 length: 17
CDR3 protein: CASSLRGSRGDTGELFF
CDR3 DNA: TGTGCCAGCAGCTTGAGAGGGTCCAGGGGTGACACCGGGGAGCTGTTTTTT

D gene: -
V gene: TRBV5-1
clone size: -
J gene: TRBJ2-7
CDR3 length: 13
CDR3 protein: CASSASAGYEQYF
CDR3 DNA: TGCGCCAGCAGCGCCTCTGCGGGGTACGAGCAGTACTTC

D gene: TRBD1
V gene: TRBV28
clone size: -
J gene: TRBJ1-6
CDR3 length: 16
CDR3 protein: CASTNSDRGHNSPLHF
CDR3 DNA: TGTGCCAGCACAAACTCGGACAGGGGGCATAATTCACCCCTCCACTTT

D gene: TRBD1
V gene: TRBV15
clone size: -
J gene: TRBJ1-5
CDR3 length: 14
CDR3 protein: CATKTGIGNQPQHF
CDR3 DNA: TGTGCCACCAAGACAGGGATAGGCAATCAGCCCCAGCATTTT

D gene: TRBD1
V gene: TRBV28
clone size: -
J gene: TRBJ1-2
CDR3 length: 14
CDR3 protein: CASSPADRARGYTF
CDR3 DNA: TGTGCCAGCAGCCCGGCCGACAGGGCACGGGGCTACACCTTC

D gene: -
V gene: TRBV29-1
clone size: -
J gene: TRBJ2-1
CDR3 length: 13
CDR3 protein: CSVKDGADNEQFF
CDR3 DNA: TGCAGCGTTAAGGATGGGGCCGACAATGAGCAGTTCTTC

D gene: -
V gene: TRBV19
clone size: -
J gene: TRBJ1-1
CDR3 length: 14
CDR3 protein: CASSIIAKGTEAFF
CDR3 DNA: TGTGCCAGTAGTATTATAGCGAAGGGCACTGAAGCTTTCTTT

D gene: -
V gene: TRBV30
clone size: few
J gene: TRBJ2-7
CDR3 length: 14
CDR3 protein: CAWSEVDIASEQYF
CDR3 DNA: TGTGCCTGGAGTGAAGTAGACATCGCCTCCGAGCAGTACTTC

D gene: -
V gene: TRBV11-3
clone size: once
J gene: TRBJ2-1
CDR3 length: 14
CDR3 protein: CASSLGLTGNEQFF
CDR3 DNA: TGTGCCAGCAGCTTAGGTCTAACTGGTAATGAGCAGTTCTTC

D gene: -
V gene: TRBV30
clone size: -
J gene: TRBJ1-2
CDR3 length: 13
CDR3 protein: CAWIAGGNYGYTF
CDR3 DNA: TGTGCCTGGATTGCGGGCGGTAACTATGGCTACACCTTC

D gene: -
V gene: TRBV7-8
clone size: -
J gene: TRBJ2-5
CDR3 length: 15
CDR3 protein: CASSLDESTLETQYF
CDR3 DNA: TGTGCCAGCAGCTTAGACGAGAGTACTTTAGAGACCCAGTACTTC

D gene: -
V gene: TRBV27
clone size: -
J gene: TRBJ1-1
CDR3 length: 15
CDR3 protein: CASSQGQISYTEAFF
CDR3 DNA: TGTGCCAGCAGTCAAGGACAGATCTCTTACACTGAAGCTTTCTTT

D gene: TRBD2
V gene: TRBV30
clone size: -
J gene: TRBJ2-1
CDR3 length: 15
CDR3 protein: CAWSPQRGAYNEQFF
CDR3 DNA: TGTGCCTGGAGCCCCCAGCGGGGGGCTTACAATGAGCAGTTCTTC

D gene: -
V gene: TRBV5-4
clone size: once
J gene: TRBJ2-2
CDR3 length: 15
CDR3 protein: CASSSGGENTGELFF
CDR3 DNA: TGTGCCAGCAGCTCTGGAGGGGAGAACACCGGGGAGCTGTTTTTT

D gene: -
V gene: TRBV11-3
clone size: -
J gene: TRBJ2-7
CDR3 length: 14
CDR3 protein: CASRARAGTYEQYF
CDR3 DNA: TGTGCCAGCCGTGCGAGGGCAGGTACCTACGAGCAGTACTTC

D gene: -
V gene: TRBV7-3
clone size: -
J gene: TRBJ2-1
CDR3 length: 15
CDR3 protein: CASSLTLGRYNEQFF
CDR3 DNA: TGTGCCAGCAGCTTAACTCTTGGCCGCTACAATGAGCAGTTCTTC

D gene: TRBD1
V gene: TRBV7-8
clone size: -
J gene: TRBJ1-2
CDR3 length: 14
CDR3 protein: CASSPRGRVYGYTF
CDR3 DNA: TGTGCCAGCAGCCCCAGGGGGCGCGTCTATGGCTACACCTTC

D gene: -
V gene: TRBV30
clone size: -
J gene: TRBJ2-6
CDR3 length: 18
CDR3 protein: CAWSVFGNTISGANVLTF
CDR3 DNA: TGTGCCTGGAGTGTATTTGGCAATACAATCTCTGGGGCCAACGTCCTGACTTTC

D gene: TRBD2
V gene: TRBV6-1
clone size: -
J gene: TRBJ2-1
CDR3 length: 14
CDR3 protein: CASSGLAVYNEQFF
CDR3 DNA: TGTGCCAGCAGTGGACTAGCGGTTTACAATGAGCAGTTCTTC

D gene: -
V gene: TRBV19
clone size: -
J gene: TRBJ1-2
CDR3 length: 16
CDR3 protein: CASSIAGQTALYGYTF
CDR3 DNA: TGTGCCAGTAGTATAGCAGGACAGACCGCCCTCTATGGCTACACCTTC

D gene: -
V gene: TRBV5-1
clone size: once
J gene: TRBJ1-4
CDR3 length: 15
CDR3 protein: CASSGDRVPNEKLFF
CDR3 DNA: TGCGCCAGCAGCGGTGACAGAGTACCTAATGAAAAACTGTTTTTT

D gene: -
V gene: TRBV11-1
clone size: -
J gene: TRBJ1-2
CDR3 length: 13
CDR3 protein: CASSLSENYGYTF
CDR3 DNA: TGTGCCAGCAGCTTATCAGAAAACTATGGCTACACCTTC

D gene: TRBD1
V gene: TRBV7-3
clone size: once
J gene: TRBJ2-1
CDR3 length: 14
CDR3 protein: CASSLTGQGGEQFF
CDR3 DNA: TGTGCCAGCAGCTTAACGGGACAGGGCGGTGAGCAGTTCTTC

D gene: TRBD1
V gene: TRBV7-9
clone size: once
J gene: TRBJ1-6
CDR3 length: 14
CDR3 protein: CASSSQGENSPLHF
CDR3 DNA: TGTGCCAGCAGCTCCCAGGGGGAAAATTCACCCCTCCACTTT

D gene: -
V gene: TRBV7-9
clone size: -
J gene: TRBJ2-1
CDR3 length: 12
CDR3 protein: CASSPSRNEQFF
CDR3 DNA: TGTGCCAGCAGCCCCTCGAGGAATGAGCAGTTCTTC

D gene: TRBD2
V gene: TRBV11-2
clone size: -
J gene: TRBJ2-5
CDR3 length: 15
CDR3 protein: CASSQREALQETQYF
CDR3 DNA: TGTGCCAGCAGCCAACGGGAGGCGCTACAAGAGACCCAGTACTTC